This TCR beta chain was identified in a study of T cells in Graves' hyperthyroidism and ophthalmopathy (dated by TCRdb to about 2019). A note on the overall study: Peripheral blood was sampled at the time of initial diagnosis, prior to any treatment. To identify TCR V-J signatures that set the groups apart, the researchers used a discovery cohort of roughly 100 patients, made up of fewer than 50 with Graves' ophthalmopathy and 55 to 65 with stable Graves' hyperthyroidism. Prospective prediction of ophthalmopathy was tested in an independent validation cohort consisting of under 20 hyperthyroidism patients and about 17 patients who later progressed to ophthalmopathy. The 75 to 100 discovery patients were divided at random into training and test sets in a 7:3 ratio. The study also compared thyroid tissue and blood T-cell repertoires from more than five Graves' hyperthyroidism patients. Following sampling, methimazole starting at 30 mg daily was given to hyperthyroidism patients, and high-dose intravenous methylprednisolone was given to ophthalmopathy patients. The paper describes TCR Vbeta CDR3 sequencing of about 140 peripheral blood samples, made up of roughly 45 ophthalmopathy patients, approximately 73 hyperthyroidism patients and around 17 progressor patients.

General findings and caveats noted by the study authors: In validation, the model predicted progression to ophthalmopathy with over 65% sensitivity and less than 75% specificity, a median of 6.5 months before onset. Sample size was not statistically predetermined, and investigators were not blinded to group allocation. In cross-validation, a model built on a 13 V-J signature told ophthalmopathy apart from stable hyperthyroidism with under 90% sensitivity and about 81% specificity, and in testing the same model reached 80%/75%. Most expanded thyroid clonotypes (frequency above 0.001) were also detected in blood, suggesting blood repertoires may reflect thyroid immune responses.

Amplification of TCR beta CDR3 regions was carried out from RNA transcripts. The TCR CDR3 was subjected to a first round of RT-PCR using the HTBI primer set and the Qiagen OneStep RT-PCR kit. A second multiplex PCR round built the libraries, followed by size selection and purification. Paired-end sequencing of the libraries was performed with 100 bp reads on an Illumina HiSeq2000. Under the source paper's analysis protocol: Raw data were processed with SOAPnuke, discarding reads with adapters, uncalled bases, mean Phred below 15, or no exact constant-primer or identifier match. COPE v1.2.5 was used to merge the high-quality paired reads, and each unique nucleotide sequence was defined as a clonotype. MiTCR v1.1 was used to align clonotypes to the IMGT TRBV, TRBD and TRBJ reference segments. Only V-J combinations with frequency above 0.0001, covering roughly 99% of repertoires, were analysed. The TCS score was defined as the ratio of F50 (clonal expansion) to E x V (chaos), calculated using BLOSUM62-based TCRdist between CDR3 peptides within each V-J. Welch's t-statistics and random forest reduced around 550 V-J features to 13, which were used in a naive Bayes classifier (R e1071). The public sequencing data were trimmed at Q25 with fastp and processed into clonotypes with MiXCR by TCRdb, which kept only in-frame beta chains. Under each unique CDR3 protein, matching rows form one entry showing the most common genes and DNA. TCRdb, not the original authors, processed these V and J calls. This sample holds a few hundred thousand distinct CDR3 sequences; roughly a sixth were observed only once. About 29% of the sample belongs to the ten largest clones.

Ophthalmopathy patients had moderately to severely active disease, Clinical Activity Score of at least 3, NOSPECS grade of at least 4, and duration under 3 months. Exclusion was applied to patients with uncontrolled infections, other autoimmune diseases, pregnancy or lactation. Diagnoses were based on clinical symptoms, serum thyroxine and TRAb, thyroid ultrasound and orbital computed tomography. PBMCs were separated from roughly 10 ml of fresh peripheral blood using Ficoll-Paque density gradient centrifugation. Total RNA was extracted using Trizol reagent, and RNA quality was assessed on an Agilent 2100 Bioanalyzer. This clonotype has at least ten counts. Its antigen specificity is not known. No base quality values were provided; no much bigger clone lies one nucleotide off. This clonotype was sampled from a woman between 25 and 40 years old with Graves' ophthalmopathy. Sequencing input: blood.

The CDR3 has the sequence CASKLAGVRYNEQFF. The bases read TGTGCCAGCAAACTAGCGGGAGTACGTTACAATGAGCAGTTCTTC. The chain links TRBV6-1 with TRBJ2-1, with 11 central nucleotides matching TRBD2. Sequences MNHNS (CDR1) and SASEGT (CDR2) are obtained from the germline V gene. Unmatched junction bases come to 6, with V trimmed by 7 bases and J by 4 bases. Its CDR3 holds 15 amino acids, cysteine through phenylalanine. The sequence is cut down to CDR3 DNA, 45 bases in frame from base 1.